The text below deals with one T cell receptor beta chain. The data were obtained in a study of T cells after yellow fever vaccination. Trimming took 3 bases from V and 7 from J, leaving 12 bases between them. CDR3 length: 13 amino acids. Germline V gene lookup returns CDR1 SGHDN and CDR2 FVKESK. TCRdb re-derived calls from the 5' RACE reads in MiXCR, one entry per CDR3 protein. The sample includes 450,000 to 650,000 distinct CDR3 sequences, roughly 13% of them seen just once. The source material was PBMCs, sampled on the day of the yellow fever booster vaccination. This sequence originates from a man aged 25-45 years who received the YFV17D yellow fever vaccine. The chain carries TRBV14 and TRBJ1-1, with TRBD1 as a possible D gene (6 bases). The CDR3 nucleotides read TGTGCCAGCAGCCAGCGCAGGGGTGGTGAAGCTTTCTTT. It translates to CASSQRRGGEAFF. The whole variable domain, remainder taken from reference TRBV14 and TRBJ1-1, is EAGVTQFPSHSVIEKGQTVTLRCDPISGHDNLYWYRRVMGKEIKFLLHFVKESKQDESGMPNNRFLAERTGGTYSTLKVQPAELEDSGVYFCASSQRRGGEAFFGQGTRLTVV.